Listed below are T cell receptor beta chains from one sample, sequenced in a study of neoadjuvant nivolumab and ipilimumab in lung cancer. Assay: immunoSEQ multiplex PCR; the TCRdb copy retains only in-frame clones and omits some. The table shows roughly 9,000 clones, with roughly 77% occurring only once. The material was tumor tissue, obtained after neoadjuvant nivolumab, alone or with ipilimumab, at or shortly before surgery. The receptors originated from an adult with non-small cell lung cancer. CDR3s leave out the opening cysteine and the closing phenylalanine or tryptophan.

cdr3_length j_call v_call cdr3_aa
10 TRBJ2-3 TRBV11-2 ASSPSTDTQY
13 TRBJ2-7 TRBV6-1 ASSDQGTSGSEQY
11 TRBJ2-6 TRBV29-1 SANSPGANVLT
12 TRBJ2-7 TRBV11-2 ASSLVRSEYEQY
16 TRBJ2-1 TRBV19 ASSISWMASGSRNEQF
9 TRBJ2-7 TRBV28 ASQFNYEQY
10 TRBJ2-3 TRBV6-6 ASSYTADTQY
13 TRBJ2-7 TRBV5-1 ASSLAGISSYEQY
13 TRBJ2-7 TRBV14 ASSQDVQGRREQY
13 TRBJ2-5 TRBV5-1 ASSPGTSGIETQY
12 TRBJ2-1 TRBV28 ASGTSGRGNEQF
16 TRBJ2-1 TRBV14 ASSQDRLGLETYNEQF
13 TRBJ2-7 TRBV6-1 ASTPGTALSYEQY
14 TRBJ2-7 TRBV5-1 ASSLVIAARSYEQY
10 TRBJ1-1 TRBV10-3 AISDNTGEAF
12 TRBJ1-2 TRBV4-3 ASSPSTGLYGYT
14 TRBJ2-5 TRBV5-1 ASSLARAAPQETQY
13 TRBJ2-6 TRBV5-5 ASSLVDSGANVLT
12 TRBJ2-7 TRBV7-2 ASSHGTAGYEQY
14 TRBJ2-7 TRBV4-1 ASSQDLLAGRYEQY
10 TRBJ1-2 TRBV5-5 ASSLGRAGYT
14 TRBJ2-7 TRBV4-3 ASSQDRDRGTYEQY
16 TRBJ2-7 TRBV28 ASSSVTEGLAGSYEQY
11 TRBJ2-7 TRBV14 ASSQVNAYEQY
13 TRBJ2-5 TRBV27 ASSFTEGRGETQY
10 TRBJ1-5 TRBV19 ASSIDYQPQH
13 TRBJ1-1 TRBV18 ASSPGGSRRTEAF
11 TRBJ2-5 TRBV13 ASSLNRVKTQY
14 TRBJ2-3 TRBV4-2 ASSQDSAGGTDTQY
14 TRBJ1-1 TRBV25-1 ASSEGTGHLNTEAF
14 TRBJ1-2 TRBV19 ASSTTGTGLNYGYT
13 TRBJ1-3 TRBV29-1 SVRTGAHSGNTIY
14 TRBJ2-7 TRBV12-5 ASGRLGGTYSYEQY
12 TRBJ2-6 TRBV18 ASSPGTGANVLT
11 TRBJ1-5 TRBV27 ASRGGYYQPQH
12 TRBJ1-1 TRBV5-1 ASRTGGGETEAF
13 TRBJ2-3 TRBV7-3 ASSLVGGSTDTQY
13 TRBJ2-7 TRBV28 ASSSWTGGRYEQY
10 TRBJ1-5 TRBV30 AWSVWDQPQH
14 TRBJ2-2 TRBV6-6 ASSSETLPNTGELF
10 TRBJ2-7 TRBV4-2 ASSQAGYEQY
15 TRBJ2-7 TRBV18 ASSPPLRAGGAYEQY
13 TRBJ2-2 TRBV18 ASSPPGQTPGELF
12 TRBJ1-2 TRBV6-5 ASSYLGLSNGYT
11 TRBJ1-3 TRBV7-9 ASSARGGNTIY
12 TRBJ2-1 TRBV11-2 ASSFGGSGRAPF
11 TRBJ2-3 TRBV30 AWSAPNTDTQY
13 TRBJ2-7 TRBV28 ASSYQGLGSYEQY
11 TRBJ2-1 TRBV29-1 SGGQGGYNEQF
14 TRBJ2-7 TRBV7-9 ASSLPGTGDMVEQY
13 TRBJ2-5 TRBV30 AWSLARSTGGAQY
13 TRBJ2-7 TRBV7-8 ASSLRWGGSYEQY
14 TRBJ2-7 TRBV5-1 ASSLLSGADAYEQY
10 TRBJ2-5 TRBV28 ASSSAQETQY
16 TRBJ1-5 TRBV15 ATSRVLGTAKGNQPQH